This TCR beta chain was found in a study of T cell responses to AZD1222 COVID-19 vaccine. Assay used: immunoSEQ multiplex PCR; TCRdb lists only in-frame clones, some missing. Found here are approximately 100,000 clones, roughly 89% of them singletons; the top ten hold about 48%. This TCR was sampled from an adult in good health. Sequencing used peripheral blood, obtained on day 0 of AZD1222 vaccination.

CDR3 nucleotide sequence: TGTGCCAGCAGCCCCGGGACTAGCGGGAGGGGGCAAGAGACCCAGTACTTC. Residues: CASSPGTSGRGQETQYF. The chain employs TRBV2 and TRBJ2-5; 16 nucleotides match TRBD2. V shed 6 bases, J shed 2 bases, and the junction held 6 bases outside the gene matches. The CDR3 totals 17 residues. The germline CDR1 and CDR2 sequences are SNHLY and FYNNEI. Supplemented by reference TRBV2 and TRBJ2-5, the full variable domain reads EPEVTQTPSHQVTQMGQEVILRCVPISNHLYFYWYRQILGQKVEFLVSFYNNEISEKSEIFDDQFSVERPDGSNFTLKIRSTKLEDSAMYFCASSPGTSGRGQETQYFGPGTRLLVL.